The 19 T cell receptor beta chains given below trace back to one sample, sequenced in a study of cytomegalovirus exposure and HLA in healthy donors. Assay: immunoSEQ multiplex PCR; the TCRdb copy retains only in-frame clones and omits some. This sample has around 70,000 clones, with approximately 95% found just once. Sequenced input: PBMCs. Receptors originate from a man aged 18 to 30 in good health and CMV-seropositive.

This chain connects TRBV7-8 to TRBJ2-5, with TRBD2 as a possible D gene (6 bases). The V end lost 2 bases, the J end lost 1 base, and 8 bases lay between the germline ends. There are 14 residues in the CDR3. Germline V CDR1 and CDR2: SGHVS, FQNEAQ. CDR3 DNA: TGTGCCAGCAGCTTACTAGCGCGCCAAGAGACCCAGTACTTC. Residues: CASSLLARQETQYF.

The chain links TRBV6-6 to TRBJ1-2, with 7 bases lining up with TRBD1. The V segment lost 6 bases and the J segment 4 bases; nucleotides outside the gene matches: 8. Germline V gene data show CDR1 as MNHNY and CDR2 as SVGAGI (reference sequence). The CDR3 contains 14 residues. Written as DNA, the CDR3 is TGTGCCAGCAGCCTTTCGACAGGGTTCTATGGCTACACCTTC. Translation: CASSLSTGFYGYTF.

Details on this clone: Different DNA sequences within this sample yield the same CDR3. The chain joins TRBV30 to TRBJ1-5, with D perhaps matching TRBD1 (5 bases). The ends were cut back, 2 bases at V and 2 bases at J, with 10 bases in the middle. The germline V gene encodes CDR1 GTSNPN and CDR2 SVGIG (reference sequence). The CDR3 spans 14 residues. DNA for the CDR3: TGTGCCTGGAGTCCAGGGTTCGGCAATCAGCCCCAGCATTTT. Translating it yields CAWSPGFGNQPQHF.

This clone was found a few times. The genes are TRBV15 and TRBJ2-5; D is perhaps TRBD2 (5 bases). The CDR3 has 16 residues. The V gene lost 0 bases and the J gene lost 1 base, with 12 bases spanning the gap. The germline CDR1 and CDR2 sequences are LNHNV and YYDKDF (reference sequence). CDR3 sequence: CATSRDRSRAQETQYF. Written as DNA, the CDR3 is TGTGCCACCAGCAGAGATCGCTCGAGGGCCCAAGAGACCCAGTACTTC.

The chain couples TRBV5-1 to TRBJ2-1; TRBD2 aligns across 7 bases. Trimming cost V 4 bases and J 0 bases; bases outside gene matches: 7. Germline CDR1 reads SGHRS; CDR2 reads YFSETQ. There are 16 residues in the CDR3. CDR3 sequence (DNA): TGCGCCAGCAGCCCAGGGACTACCCACTCCTACAATGAGCAGTTCTTC. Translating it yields CASSPGTTHSYNEQFF. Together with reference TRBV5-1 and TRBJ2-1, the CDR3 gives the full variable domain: KAGVTQTPRYLIKTRGQQVTLSCSPISGHRSVSWYQQTPGQGLQFLFEYFSETQRNKGNFPGRFSGRQFSNSRSEMNVSTLELGDSALYLCASSPGTTHSYNEQFFGPGTRLTVL.

The CDR3 sequence is CASSGRSSNYGYTF. The DNA for the CDR3 is TGTGCCAGCAGCGGCCGATCTAGTAACTATGGCTACACCTTC. The chain carries TRBV9 and TRBJ1-2, with D unresolved. This CDR3 contains 14 residues. CDR1 SGDLS and CDR2 YYNGEE come from the germline V gene. V shed 3 bases and J shed 1 base, with 10 bases lying between them.

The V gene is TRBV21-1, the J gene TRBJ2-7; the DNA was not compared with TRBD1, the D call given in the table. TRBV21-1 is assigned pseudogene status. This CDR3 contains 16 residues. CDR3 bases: TGTGCCAGCAGCACGATCCCCAGGGATCCCTCCTACGCGCAGTACTTC. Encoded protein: CASSTIPRDPSYAQYF.

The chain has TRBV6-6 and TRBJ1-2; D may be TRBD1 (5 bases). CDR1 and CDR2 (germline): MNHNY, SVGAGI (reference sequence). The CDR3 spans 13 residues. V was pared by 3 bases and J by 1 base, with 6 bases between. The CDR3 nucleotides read TGTGCCAGCAGTTATGACAGTAACTATGGCTACACCTTC. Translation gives CASSYDSNYGYTF.

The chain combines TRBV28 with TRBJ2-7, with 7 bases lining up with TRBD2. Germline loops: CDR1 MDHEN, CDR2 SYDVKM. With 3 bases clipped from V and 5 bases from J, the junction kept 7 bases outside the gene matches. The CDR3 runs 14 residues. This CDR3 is CASSLGGSSHEQYF. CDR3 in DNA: TGTGCCAGCAGTTTGGGCGGGAGTTCCCACGAGCAGTACTTC.

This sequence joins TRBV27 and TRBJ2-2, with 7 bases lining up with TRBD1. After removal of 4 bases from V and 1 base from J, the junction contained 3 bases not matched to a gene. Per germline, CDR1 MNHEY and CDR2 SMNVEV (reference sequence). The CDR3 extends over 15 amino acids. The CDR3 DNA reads TGTGCCAGCAGTTCTTGGACAGGGAACACCGGGGAGCTGTTTTTT. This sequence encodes CASSSWTGNTGELFF.

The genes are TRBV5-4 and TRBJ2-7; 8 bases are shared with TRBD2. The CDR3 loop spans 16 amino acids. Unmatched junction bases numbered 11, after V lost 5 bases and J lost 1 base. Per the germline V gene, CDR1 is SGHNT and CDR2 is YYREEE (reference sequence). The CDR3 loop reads CASSRTELAESYEQYF. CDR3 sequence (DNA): TGTGCCAGCAGTCGAACAGAACTAGCGGAATCCTACGAGCAGTACTTC.

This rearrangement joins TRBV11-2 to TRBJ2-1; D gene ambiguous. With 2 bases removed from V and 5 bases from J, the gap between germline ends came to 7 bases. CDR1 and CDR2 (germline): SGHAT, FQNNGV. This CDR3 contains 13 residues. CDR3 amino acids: CASSLTANNEQFF. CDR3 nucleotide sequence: TGTGCCAGCAGCTTAACAGCTAACAATGAGCAGTTCTTC.

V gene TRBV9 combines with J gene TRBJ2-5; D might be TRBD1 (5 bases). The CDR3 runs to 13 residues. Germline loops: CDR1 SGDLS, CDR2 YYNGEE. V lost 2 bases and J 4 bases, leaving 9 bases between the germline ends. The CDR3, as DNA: TGTGCCAGCAGCGTTTCAGGGCGAGAGACCCAGTACTTC. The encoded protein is CASSVSGRETQYF.

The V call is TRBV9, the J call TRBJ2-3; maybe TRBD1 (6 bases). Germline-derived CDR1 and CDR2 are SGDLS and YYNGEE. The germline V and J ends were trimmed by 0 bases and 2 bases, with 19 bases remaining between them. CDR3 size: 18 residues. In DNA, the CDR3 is TGTGCCAGCAGCGTAGGGGGGCTTGGAGTTGGGATCACAGATACGCAGTATTTT. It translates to CASSVGGLGVGITDTQYF.

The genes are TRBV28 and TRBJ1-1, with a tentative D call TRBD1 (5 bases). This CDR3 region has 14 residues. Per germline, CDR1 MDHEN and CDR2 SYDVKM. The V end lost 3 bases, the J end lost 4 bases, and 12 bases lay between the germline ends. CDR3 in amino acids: CASSLGRAGTEAFF. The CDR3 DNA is TGTGCCAGCAGTTTGGGCAGGGCTGGCACTGAAGCTTTCTTT.

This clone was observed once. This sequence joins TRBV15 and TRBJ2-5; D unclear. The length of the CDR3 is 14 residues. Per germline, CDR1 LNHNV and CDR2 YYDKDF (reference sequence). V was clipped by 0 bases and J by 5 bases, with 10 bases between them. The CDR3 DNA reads TGTGCCACCAGCAGAGATCGCGGTCAGGAGACCCAGTACTTC. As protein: CATSRDRGQETQYF.

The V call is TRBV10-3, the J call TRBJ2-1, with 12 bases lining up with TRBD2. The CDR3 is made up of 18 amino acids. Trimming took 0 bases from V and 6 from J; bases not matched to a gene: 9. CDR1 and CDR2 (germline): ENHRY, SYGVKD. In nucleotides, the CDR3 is TGTGCCATCAGTGAGTCGGGGCTAGCGGGAGGGAGAGGCAATGAGCAGTTCTTC. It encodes CAISESGLAGGRGNEQFF.

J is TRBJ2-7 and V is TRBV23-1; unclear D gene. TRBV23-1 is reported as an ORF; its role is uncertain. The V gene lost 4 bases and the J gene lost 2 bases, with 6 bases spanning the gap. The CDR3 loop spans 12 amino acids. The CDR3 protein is CASSRYAYEQYF. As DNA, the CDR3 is TGCGCCAGCAGTCGCTATGCCTACGAGCAGTACTTC.

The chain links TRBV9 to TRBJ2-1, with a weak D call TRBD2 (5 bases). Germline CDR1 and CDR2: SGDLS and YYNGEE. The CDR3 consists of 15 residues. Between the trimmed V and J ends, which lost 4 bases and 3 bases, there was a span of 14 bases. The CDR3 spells CASSPEPRDYNEQFF. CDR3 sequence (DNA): TGTGCCAGCAGCCCTGAACCCCGGGACTACAATGAGCAGTTCTTC.